This is a list of T cell receptor beta chains from one sample in a study of shared clonotypes between healthy human individuals. Method: immunoSEQ multiplex PCR; TCRdb's copy keeps in-frame clones and lacks some. This sample carries about 1 million clones, more than 65% of them seen once, and the ten largest clones take roughly 1.5%. The sequenced sample was memory CD4+ T cells sorted from blood. These receptors originate from a man between 18 and 29 years old in good health. The CDR3 runs from the conserved cysteine through the conserved F or W. A D gene is named only where the DNA matches it firmly. Where a row states a size, it is once, few, many or the class of an expanded clone; other rows omit it.

abundance,v_gene,j_gene,d_gene,CDR3aa,CDR3nt
.,TRBV30,TRBJ1-2,.,CAWRRFRTEASYTF,TGTGCCTGGAGGAGGTTCCGGACGGAAGCGAGCTACACCTTC
.,TRBV6-6,TRBJ1-3,TRBD1,CASSYGNRGPGNTIYF,TGTGCCAGCAGTTACGGGAACAGGGGGCCGGGAAACACCATATATTTT
.,TRBV11-2,TRBJ2-7,.,CASRDTGLISYEQYF,TGTGCCAGCAGGGACACAGGGCTTATCTCCTACGAGCAGTACTTC
.,TRBV27,TRBJ1-1,.,CASRGWTEAFF,TGTGCCAGCAGGGGTTGGACTGAAGCTTTCTTT
.,TRBV6-1,TRBJ2-5,.,CASSENLRETQYF,TGTGCCAGCAGTGAAAACCTACGCGAGACCCAGTACTTC
.,TRBV19,TRBJ1-6,.,CASGRNEYNSPLHF,TGTGCCAGCGGACGGAATGAATATAATTCACCCCTCCACTTT
.,TRBV19,TRBJ1-1,TRBD1,CASRMTGATEAFF,TGTGCCAGTAGGATGACAGGGGCCACTGAAGCTTTCTTT
few,TRBV27,TRBJ2-1,TRBD1,CASSLQGAQPHEQFF,TGTGCCAGCAGTCTACAGGGGGCTCAGCCCCATGAGCAGTTCTTC
few,TRBV5-6,TRBJ2-3,TRBD1,CASSFYRGSTDTQYF,TGTGCCAGCAGCTTTTACAGGGGGAGCACAGATACGCAGTATTTT
.,TRBV6-6,TRBJ2-7,.,CASSQDSYSSYEQYF,TGTGCCAGCAGCCAGGACAGTTATAGCTCCTACGAGCAGTACTTC
.,TRBV9,TRBJ1-6,.,CASSKDPTNSPLHF,TGTGCCAGCAGCAAGGACCCTACTAATTCACCCCTCCACTTT
.,TRBV10-1,TRBJ1-3,.,CASSESGLGNTIYF,TGCGCCAGCAGTGAGTCGGGACTGGGAAACACCATATATTTT
.,TRBV19,TRBJ1-1,TRBD1,CASRPLDRFNTEAFF,TGTGCCAGTAGGCCACTGGACAGGTTCAACACTGAAGCTTTCTTT
.,TRBV10-3,TRBJ2-2,.,CAISEGLALTGELFF,TGTGCCATCAGTGAAGGCCTCGCGTTAACCGGGGAGCTGTTTTTT
few,TRBV7-2,TRBJ1-1,TRBD1,CASSFTGGGTEAFF,TGTGCCAGCAGCTTCACAGGGGGCGGCACTGAAGCTTTCTTT
.,TRBV10-3,TRBJ1-3,.,CAISGPTDRTGTKFYSGNTIYF,TGTGCCATCAGTGGCCCTACCGACCGAACCGGAACCAAATTTTACTCTGGAAACACCATATATTTT
.,TRBV29-1,TRBJ1-1,.,CSVVVANTEAFF,TGCAGCGTTGTTGTAGCCAACACTGAAGCTTTCTTT
.,TRBV7-7,TRBJ2-3,.,CASSQLGDTQYF,TGTGCTAGCAGCCAGTTGGGAGATACGCAGTATTTT
few,TRBV29-1,TRBJ2-1,.,CSVAPTTGSGEQFF,TGCAGCGTTGCCCCCACCACAGGGTCCGGTGAGCAGTTCTTC
.,TRBV5-5,TRBJ2-6,.,CASSPTGAGANVLTF,TGTGCCAGCAGCCCTACAGGCGCTGGGGCCAACGTCCTGACTTTC
.,TRBV7-6,TRBJ2-1,.,CASSPRWSSYNEQFF,TGTGCCAGCAGCCCGAGGTGGAGCTCCTACAATGAGCAGTTCTTC
few,TRBV10-3,TRBJ1-5,.,CAIRAGNQPQHF,TGTGCCATCAGGGCAGGGAATCAGCCCCAGCATTTT
.,TRBV7-2,TRBJ2-2,.,CASSSSGTRDGELFF,TGTGCCAGCAGCTCGTCCGGGACCAGGGACGGGGAGCTGTTTTTT
once,TRBV7-9,TRBJ2-1,.,CASSLDRTYNEQFF,TGTGCCAGCAGCTTAGACAGGACCTACAATGAGCAGTTCTTC
.,TRBV6-1,TRBJ2-5,.,CASSDLETQYF,TGTGCCAGCAGTGACCTAGAGACCCAGTACTTC
.,TRBV10-3,TRBJ1-3,.,CATLSGDSGNTIYF,TGTGCCACGCTTAGTGGAGACTCTGGAAACACCATATATTTT
.,TRBV28,TRBJ2-7,.,CASTRRPESYEQYF,TGTGCCAGCACCCGAAGGCCAGAGTCCTACGAGCAGTACTTC
.,TRBV5-1,TRBJ2-6,TRBD1,CASSSITGEGSGANVLTF,TGCGCCAGCAGCTCGATTACAGGGGAAGGGTCTGGGGCCAACGTCCTGACTTTC
once,TRBV18,TRBJ1-2,TRBD1,CASSPGTGARDYGYTF,TGTGCCAGCTCACCAGGGACAGGGGCCCGAGACTATGGCTACACCTTC
.,TRBV4-1,TRBJ1-4,.,CASSQGRSSGEKLFF,TGCGCCAGCAGCCAAGGGCGGTCCTCGGGTGAAAAACTGTTTTTT
.,TRBV7-9,TRBJ1-2,TRBD1,CASSTGQGKVDGYTF,TGTGCCAGCAGCACCGGACAGGGAAAAGTGGATGGCTACACCTTC
.,TRBV2,TRBJ1-5,.,CASSSSRGAAGGNQPQHF,TGTGCCAGCAGCTCCTCACGGGGGGCGGCGGGAGGCAATCAGCCCCAGCATTTT
.,TRBV9,TRBJ1-2,TRBD1,CASSVTGTGNYGYTF,TGTGCCAGCAGCGTAACCGGGACAGGCAACTATGGCTACACCTTC
.,TRBV7-2,TRBJ2-5,.,CASSLGSGWETQYF,TGTGCCAGCAGCTTAGGATCAGGGTGGGAGACCCAGTACTTC
.,TRBV7-6,TRBJ1-1,TRBD1,CASSRYRGTEAFF,TGTGCCAGCAGCCGCTACAGGGGCACTGAAGCTTTCTTT
.,TRBV27,TRBJ2-7,.,CASSLSRSSLYEQYF,TGTGCCAGCAGTTTATCGAGGTCGTCTCTGTACGAGCAGTACTTC
few,TRBV16,TRBJ2-3,.,CASSRRRNTDTQYF,TGTGCCAGCAGCCGCAGGAGAAACACAGATACGCAGTATTTT
.,TRBV27,TRBJ2-3,TRBD2,CASTLLGLAGTDTQYF,TGTGCCAGCACCCTCCTGGGACTAGCGGGCACAGATACGCAGTATTTT
.,TRBV5-1,TRBJ2-3,.,CASSLSPPPDTQYF,TGCGCCAGCAGCTTGTCACCCCCTCCGGATACGCAGTATTTT
.,TRBV7-9,TRBJ2-7,TRBD2,CASSLGTSGNNEQYF,TGTGCCAGCAGCTTAGGGACTAGCGGGAACAACGAGCAGTACTTC
.,TRBV5-1,TRBJ1-1,.,CASSLVIEAEAFF,TGCGCCAGCAGCTTGGTCATCGAGGCTGAAGCTTTCTTT
.,TRBV6-5,TRBJ2-3,.,CASSYRGRPTDTQYF,TGTGCCAGCAGTTATCGGGGGCGGCCCACAGATACGCAGTATTTT
.,TRBV5-4,TRBJ1-1,TRBD1,CASSLDRVGAFF,TGTGCCAGCAGCCTGGACAGGGTTGGAGCTTTCTTT
.,TRBV20-1,TRBJ2-3,.,CSARDRDTQYF,TGCAGTGCTAGAGATAGGGATACGCAGTATTTT
.,TRBV27,TRBJ1-5,.,CASSTMGVRDQPQHF,TGTGCCAGCAGTACTATGGGGGTGAGGGATCAGCCCCAGCATTTT
.,TRBV28,TRBJ1-6,.,CASSLTATYNSPLHF,TGTGCCAGCAGTTTAACGGCAACCTATAATTCACCCCTCCACTTT